A single sample gave rise to the 4 T cell receptor beta chains below, sequenced in a study of CXCR3-negative and CXCR3-positive naive CD8 T cells. The libraries of TRB cDNA were prepared using 5' RACE with UMI labels. TCRdb re-called the 5' RACE reads; one entry per CDR3 protein, DNA not given. This sample contains roughly 100,000 distinct CDR3 sequences. Sequenced input: naive CXCR3- CD8+ T cells from blood. Subset: CD45RO-CCR7+CD27+CD95- naive CD8+ T cells lacking CXCR3 (TNR3-). These receptors originate from a human donor in good health. Some clones in this sample may be carry-over from other donors' samples.

Here the CDR3 reads CSARPRGTGELFF. The chain is built from TRBV20-1 and TRBJ2-2; without DNA, the TCRdb call of TRBD2 cannot be checked. From germline, CDR1 is DFQATT and CDR2 SNEGSKA (reference sequence). The CDR3 spans 13 residues.

The chain combines TRBV12-3 or TRBV12-4 with TRBJ2-5; the TCRdb D gene call, TRBD2, has no DNA to confirm it. The CDR3 length is 14 residues. The CDR3 protein is CASSASLGIETQYF.

V gene TRBV28 combines with J gene TRBJ1-2; checking the TCRdb D call of TRBD1 is not possible without DNA. CDR1 and CDR2 (germline): MDHEN, SYDVKM. This CDR3 is 15 amino acids long. This chain's CDR3 is CASRGGQTANYGYTF.

The rearrangement joins TRBV7-9 to TRBJ2-2. The CDR3 sequence is 15 residues long. From germline, CDR1 is SEHNR and CDR2 FQNEAQ (reference sequence). CDR3 residues: CASSLAQSNTGELFF.